This T cell receptor beta chain was documented in a study of cytomegalovirus exposure and HLA in healthy donors. This clone appeared once. The antigen is undetermined. Study-level findings and limits: High specificity and sensitivity for cytomegalovirus status were reported for the classifier.

In the PCR, 60 Vbeta and 13 Jbeta primers were used. Clones were read by immunoSEQ multiplex PCR, and TCRdb kept only the in-frame ones, dropping some. The sample lists roughly 220,000 clones, around 86% occurring once. Germline lookup yields CDR1 SQVTM and CDR2 ANQGSEA. CDR3 length equals 15 residues. J lost 7 bases, V lost 4 bases, and 10 bases had no gene match. The chain joins TRBV29-1 to TRBJ2-1, with 10 bases matching TRBD2. Sequences were obtained from PBMCs. The TCR sequence derives from a woman between 35 and 50 years old in good health and CMV-seronegative. For the CDR3, the DNA is TGCAGCGTTGCCCCCGGGACTAGCGTGAGGAATGAGCAGTTCTTC. Its translation: CSVAPGTSVRNEQFF.